A single sample is the source of the 8 T cell receptor beta chains below, sequenced in a study of cytomegalovirus exposure and HLA in healthy donors. Using immunoSEQ multiplex PCR, the repertoire was profiled, and TCRdb retains in-frame clones only, with some absent. Of 95,000 to 150,000 clones listed, 89% are singletons. Specimen: PBMCs. These receptors came from a woman younger than 35 in good health and CMV-seronegative.

V is TRBV13 and J is TRBJ2-7; D is unclear. The CDR3 loop spans 11 amino acids. Germline V gene lookup returns CDR1 PRHDT and CDR2 FYEKMQ (reference sequence). With 5 bases removed from V and 5 bases from J, the gap between germline ends came to 7 bases. The CDR3 DNA reads as TGTGCCAGCAGCCTCCGGGACGAGCAGTACTTC. Protein product: CASSLRDEQYF.

The chain employs TRBV19 and TRBJ2-7; 8 bases agree with TRBD2. J gave up 5 bases and V 5 bases, and 8 bases lay outside the gene matches. Germline V lookup: CDR1 LNHDA, CDR2 SQIVND (reference sequence). The CDR3 covers 14 residues. The CDR3 DNA reads TGTGCCAGTAGTCCGGGAGGGACACTCCACGAGCAGTACTTC. This codes for CASSPGGTLHEQYF.

V usage is TRBV19 and J usage is TRBJ1-2; a possible D gene is TRBD1 (6 bases). This CDR3 region has 16 residues. Trimming removed 1 base at V and 6 bases at J, with 18 bases between. Germline V gene data show CDR1 as LNHDA and CDR2 as SQIVND (reference sequence). DNA of the CDR3: TGTGCCAGTAGTATAGGCCCCCCCGGGGGGCGGGATGGCTACACCTTC. It encodes CASSIGPPGGRDGYTF.

The chain recombines TRBV4-1 with TRBJ2-2, with TRBD2 matching 9 bases. After removal of 6 bases from V and 3 bases from J, the junction contained 11 bases not matched to a gene. The CDR3 consists of 17 residues. Per the germline V gene, CDR1 is MGHRA and CDR2 is YSYEKL. CDR3 region: CASSLGLAGMDTGELFF. CDR3 in DNA: TGCGCCAGCAGTCTGGGTCTAGCGGGAATGGACACCGGGGAGCTGTTTTTT.

The rearrangement uses TRBV5-4 and TRBJ1-2; weak D call: TRBD1 (5 bases). Germline lookup yields CDR1 SGHNT and CDR2 YYREEE (reference sequence). Trimming removed 10 bases at V and 6 bases at J, with 10 bases between. CDR3 length: 10 residues. The CDR3 DNA reads as TGTGCCGTGGGGCGGAATGGCTACACCTTC. Translated, it gives CAVGRNGYTF.

V gene TRBV6-5 combines with J gene TRBJ1-2; D might be TRBD1 (5 bases). V gave up 0 bases and J gave up 4 bases, with 12 bases separating them. This CDR3 spans 15 amino acids. Germline CDR1 MNHEY, CDR2 SVGAGI. The CDR3 loop reads CASSYSLGLGYGYTF. Written as DNA, the CDR3 is TGTGCCAGCAGTTACTCCTTGGGGCTTGGCTATGGCTACACCTTC.

The chain combines TRBV4-2 with TRBJ2-3; 15 bases map to TRBD2. Germline CDR1 reads LGHNA; CDR2 reads YNFKEQ. The CDR3 is made up of 17 amino acids. The V gene end was trimmed by 4 bases and the J gene end by 4 bases; junction bases not matched to a gene: 6. For the CDR3, the DNA is TGTGCCAGCAGCCCCCCGGGACTAGCGGGAGGTGCAGATACGCAGTATTTT. The encoded protein is CASSPPGLAGGADTQYF.

The chain joins TRBV2 to TRBJ2-5, with D possibly matching TRBD1 (5 bases). This CDR3 contains 16 residues. CDR1 is SNHLY, CDR2 FYNNEI, per germline. V was pared by 2 bases and J by 0 bases, with 13 bases between. This CDR3 is CASSEPGGQNQETQYF. CDR3 bases: TGTGCCAGCAGTGAACCTGGCGGACAAAACCAAGAGACCCAGTACTTC.